These 23 T cell receptor beta chains came from one sample sequenced in a study of breast tumors, draining lymph nodes, adjacent tissues. One entry per CDR3 protein results from TCRdb running MiXCR on the multiplex PCR reads. The data contain 150,000 or so distinct CDR3 sequences, around 33% of them seen just once; the ten biggest clones take up about 3.8%. Axillary draining lymph nodes of breast cancer patients supplied the node samples. Sequencing used axillary lymph node tissue. All receptors come from a female donor with breast cancer. Some clones in this sample may be carry-over from other donors' samples.

In this sample, this clonotype turned up many times. An end of the junction differs from the germline gene, which may be a read error. The chain links TRBV6-6 to TRBJ2-2; tentatively, D is TRBD2 (5 bases). Germline V CDR1 and CDR2: MNHNY, SVGAGI (reference sequence). The CDR3 consists of 14 residues. CDR3 amino acids: CASSHSSGSGELFF. The CDR3 DNA reads as TGTGCCAGCAGTCACTCGAGCGGTAGCGGGGAGCTGTTTTTT.

This clonotype showed up many times. V usage is TRBV10-1 and J usage is TRBJ2-7; TRBD1 aligns across 7 bases. CDR3 length: 12 residues. Germline CDR1 reads WNHNN; CDR2 reads SYGVQD (reference sequence). Trimming took 6 bases from V and 4 from J; bases not matched to a gene: 3. This chain's CDR3 is CASSPDRYEQYF. DNA of the CDR3: TGCGCCAGCAGCCCGGACAGGTACGAGCAGTACTTC.

This sequence joins TRBV10-3 and TRBJ1-6; a possible D gene is TRBD1 (5 bases). Germline CDR1 reads ENHRY; CDR2 reads SYGVKD. V dropped 0 bases and J dropped 3 bases, with 12 bases sitting between them. CDR3 length: 17 residues. The DNA for the CDR3 is TGTGCCATCAGTGAGTCAAGGGGCCCGGACTATAATTCACCCCTCCACTTT. This codes for CAISESRGPDYNSPLHF.

This clonotype was seen a handful of times. This may come from a read error, since a much larger clone is one base off. This chain uses TRBV5-1 with TRBJ2-7; weak D call: TRBD2 (6 bases). This CDR3 contains 20 residues. Per germline, CDR1 SGHRS and CDR2 YFSETQ. The V end was cut by 0 bases, the J end by 3 bases, with 28 bases between. CDR3 protein: CASSLAPPGHGAGIGYEQYF. The CDR3 bases are TGCGCCAGCAGCTTGGCTCCCCCTGGACACGGGGCGGGGATTGGCTACGAGCAGTACTTC.

At least ten counts were recorded for this clonotype. The chain employs TRBV4-3 and TRBJ2-3, with D perhaps matching TRBD1 or TRBD2 (5 bases each). Germline V gene sequence: CDR1 LGHNA, CDR2 YSLEER. V was shortened by 2 bases and J by 5 bases, with 17 bases between the two germline ends. There are 16 residues in the CDR3. Here the CDR3 reads CASSQFEGLAGDTQYF. DNA of the CDR3: TGCGCCAGCAGCCAATTTGAGGGGCTAGCAGGAGATACGCAGTATTTT.

The chain joins TRBV25-1 to TRBJ2-5; maybe TRBD1 (6 bases). The CDR3 spans 10 residues. Germline V gene sequence: CDR1 MGHDK, CDR2 SYGVNS. The chain's CDR3 is CARTQGTQYF. CDR3 nucleotides: TGTGCTAGAACACAGGGCACCCAGTACTTC.

About this clonotype itself: At one boundary the junction diverges from the germline segment, which might be a read error. The rearrangement uses TRBV2 and TRBJ2-2, with D tentatively TRBD1 (6 bases). Germline V gene data show CDR1 as SNHLY and CDR2 as FYNNEI. This CDR3 has 14 amino acids. The CDR3 nucleotides are TGTGCCAGCAGTGGGACAGCGAATACCGGGGAGCTGTTTTTT. Amino acids: CASSGTANTGELFF. Looking up the rest from reference TRBV2 and TRBJ2-2 gives the full variable domain: EPEVTQTPSHQVTQMGQEVILRCVPISNHLYFYWYRQILGQKVEFLVSFYNNEISEKSEIFDDQFSVERPDGSNFTLKIRSTKLEDSAMYFCASSGTANTGELFFGEGSRLTVL.

This clonotype showed up just a few times. The CDR3 nucleotides read TGTGCCACCAGCAGAGGGACAGGGGAGGGCACTGAAGCTTTCTTT. Its translation is CATSRGTGEGTEAFF. The chain combines TRBV15 with TRBJ1-1; TRBD1 matches at 9 bases. Germline-derived CDR1 and CDR2 are LNHNV and YYDKDF (reference sequence). The CDR3 is made up of 15 amino acids. Trimming at V came to 1 base and at J to 4 bases, leaving 4 bases not matched to a gene.

In its sample, this clonotype was seen many times. The chain links TRBV27 to TRBJ1-6, with D unclear. Per germline, CDR1 MNHEY and CDR2 SMNVEV (reference sequence). The CDR3 runs to 12 residues. The V gene lost 4 bases and the J gene lost 10 bases, with 8 bases spanning the gap. CDR3 amino acids: CASSSPLSPLHF. DNA of the CDR3: TGTGCCAGCAGTTCACCCCTCTCACCCCTCCACTTT.

At least ten counts were recorded for this clonotype. This chain links TRBV20-1 with TRBJ2-2; D is ambiguous. V shed 6 bases and J shed 2 bases, with 7 bases lying between them. Germline CDR1 reads DFQATT; CDR2 reads SNEGSKA (reference sequence). This CDR3 comprises 12 residues. CDR3 in amino acids: CSACSNTGELFF. CDR3 coding DNA: TGCAGTGCCTGTAGTAACACCGGGGAGCTGTTTTTT.

This clonotype was counted at least ten times. The chain combines TRBV5-6 with TRBJ2-3; 10 bases align to TRBD1. V lost 0 bases and J lost 1; bases outside the gene matches: 14. Germline CDR1 SGHDT, CDR2 YYEEEE. This CDR3 has 20 amino acids. CDR3 nucleotide sequence: TGTGCCAGCAGCTTGGGGGGGAGGACAGGGGGTCCCTTGGGCACAGATACGCAGTATTTT. Its translation: CASSLGGRTGGPLGTDTQYF.

Concerning this clonotype itself: One junction end does not reproduce the germline sequence, and a read error may be involved. The DNA of the CDR3 is TGTGCCGCCAGCGGAAGTCGGACAGCGCACGTTGATTTT. It is translated as CAASGSRTAHVDF. The chain uses TRBV15 and TRBJ1-3; tentatively, D is TRBD1 (6 bases). The V gene's germline CDR1 is LNHNV and CDR2 YYDKDF (reference sequence). The length of the CDR3 is 13 residues.

This clonotype was counted once. No conserved phenylalanine or tryptophan ends this CDR3, so it is likely a read error. This chain connects TRBV25-1 to TRBJ2-7; D gene unclear. V was cut by 2 bases and J by 1 base, with 9 bases left in between. The CDR3 loop spans 14 amino acids. Germline assignment: CDR1 MGHDK and CDR2 SYGVNS. In DNA form, the CDR3 reads TGTGCCAGCAGTGAAGGGGATAGGTCCTACGAGCAGTACTCC. Its protein product is CASSEGDRSYEQYS.

Points on this clonotype: At one end, the junction sequence differs from germline, possibly due to a read error. The genes are TRBV18 and TRBJ2-7; unclear D gene. Germline V gene sequence: CDR1 KGHSH, CDR2 LQKENI. The CDR3 extends over 12 amino acids. The CDR3 is CASSVGAYERYF. The CDR3 DNA reads TGTGCCAGCTCAGTTGGAGCCTACGAGCGGTACTTC.

This chain joins TRBV2 and TRBJ1-2; TRBD1 matches 8 bases. This CDR3 region has 15 residues. Germline V gives CDR1 SNHLY, CDR2 FYNNEI. V lost 10 bases and J lost 6; bases outside the gene matches: 16. Here the CDR3 reads CATTGTGCELDGYTF. The CDR3 DNA is TGTGCCACCACAGGGACAGGCTGCGAACTAGATGGCTACACCTTC.

A few counts support this clonotype. One base away lies a much larger clone, so this may be a sequencing read error. V gene TRBV20-1 combines with J gene TRBJ2-1; D call uncertain. Germline V gene sequence: CDR1 DFQATT, CDR2 SNEGSKA (reference sequence). CDR3 size: 12 residues. CDR3 bases: TGCAGTGCACGCCTAAGGGCGAATGAGCCGTTCTTC. Translation: CSARLRANEPFF.

There are many counts of this clonotype. The V call is TRBV27, the J call TRBJ1-5; D gene uncertain. The length of the CDR3 is 15 residues. The germline V gene has CDR1 MNHEY and CDR2 SMNVEV (reference sequence). Between the trimmed V and J ends, which lost 5 bases and 0 bases, there was a span of 11 bases. The CDR3 region is CASSLDGFSNQPQHF. In DNA form, the CDR3 reads TGTGCCAGCAGTCTGGACGGTTTTAGCAATCAGCCCCAGCATTTT.

This clonotype was counted many times. The V and J genes are TRBV28 and TRBJ1-6; D remains unclear. Germline V CDR1 and CDR2: MDHEN, SYDVKM. Trimming removed 2 bases at V and 9 bases at J, with 14 bases between. The CDR3 sequence is 15 residues long. The CDR3 DNA sequence: TGTGCCAGCAGTTTACATGCCGGAGGGATTTCACCCCTCCACTTT. Translation: CASSLHAGGISPLHF.

Points on this clonotype: Since a much larger clone is just one base distant, this may be a read error. V is TRBV27 and J is TRBJ2-7; D is ambiguous. The CDR3 loop spans 15 amino acids. Germline V CDR1 and CDR2: MNHEY, SMNVEV (reference sequence). CDR3 DNA sequence: TGTGCCAGCAGTTCAAAAGGACCGACCCTCTACGTGCAGTACTTC. The encoded protein is CASSSKGPTLYVQYF.

The V gene is TRBV7-2, the J gene TRBJ2-7; no firm D call. The CDR3 runs to 13 residues. V lost 5 bases and J lost 9, with 17 bases in between. Germline V gene lookup returns CDR1 SGHTA and CDR2 FQGNSA. CDR3: CASSAWTAPAQYF. The CDR3 coding sequence is TGTGCCAGCAGCGCTTGGACGGCCCCCGCGCAGTACTTC.

Ten or more counts support this clonotype. This chain joins TRBV6-6 and TRBJ1-5; D remains unclear. CDR1 and CDR2 (germline): MNHNY, SVGAGI (reference sequence). CDR3 size: 13 residues. Deletions cut 6 bases from V and 4 bases from J, with 10 bases between. The CDR3 DNA follows: TGTGCCAGCAGAGGACTAGGGAATCAGCCCCAGCATTTT. Encoded protein: CASRGLGNQPQHF.

In this sample, this clonotype turned up many times. The chain links TRBV7-2 to TRBJ2-5, with D hard to call. Germline-derived CDR1 and CDR2 are SGHTA and FQGNSA. The CDR3 sequence is 13 residues long. The ends were cut back, 1 base at V and 2 bases at J, with 5 bases in the middle. CDR3 loop: CASSLGRQETQYF. CDR3 DNA: TGTGCCAGCAGCTTAGGCAGACAAGAGACCCAGTACTTC.

This clonotype has just a few counts. With a much larger clone just one base away, this may be a read error. The chain couples TRBV6-4 to TRBJ2-2; D is uncertain. Germline V gene lookup returns CDR1 MRHNA and CDR2 SNTAGT. The CDR3 is 14 residues long. In DNA, the CDR3 is TGTGCCAGCAGTCACTCTGGGAACACCGGGGAGCTGTTTTTT. Translation gives CASSHSGNTGELFF.